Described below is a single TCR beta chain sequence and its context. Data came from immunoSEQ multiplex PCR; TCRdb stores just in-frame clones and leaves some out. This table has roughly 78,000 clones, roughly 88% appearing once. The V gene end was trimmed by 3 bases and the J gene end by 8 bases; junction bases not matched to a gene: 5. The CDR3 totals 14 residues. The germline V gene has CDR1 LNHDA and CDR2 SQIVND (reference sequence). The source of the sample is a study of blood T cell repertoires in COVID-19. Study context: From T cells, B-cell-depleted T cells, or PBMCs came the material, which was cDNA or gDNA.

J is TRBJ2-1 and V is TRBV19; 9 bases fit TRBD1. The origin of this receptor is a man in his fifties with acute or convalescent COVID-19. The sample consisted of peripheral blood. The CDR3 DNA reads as TGTGCCAGTAGTATCCGGGACAGGGTGGATGAGCAGTTCTTC. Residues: CASSIRDRVDEQFF.